The source of this T cell receptor beta chain is a study of beta chain features in type 1 diabetes. The ends were cut back, 1 base at V and 0 bases at J, with 5 bases in the middle. CDR1 and CDR2 (germline): SGHNT, YYREEE (reference sequence). This CDR3 region has 14 residues. Reverse transcribing all isolated RNA meant expressed TCRB transcripts were sequenced. Clones were read by immunoSEQ multiplex PCR, and TCRdb kept only the in-frame ones, dropping some. The repertoire holds 620,000 or so clones, with 15% to 19% as singletons. This chain joins TRBV5-4 and TRBJ1-3; D gene unclear. The sequence derives from a man aged 18 to 29 in good health. Sequencing was performed on naive CD4+ T cells from blood. CDR3 sequence (DNA): TGTGCCAGCAGCTTGCAATCCTCTGGAAACACCATATATTTT. Translated: CASSLQSSGNTIYF. The whole variable domain, filled in from reference TRBV5-4 and TRBJ1-3, reads ETGVTQSPTHLIKTRGQQVTLRCSSQSGHNTVSWYQQALGQGPQFIFQYYREEENGRGNFPPRFSGLQFPNYSSELNVNALELDDSALYLCASSLQSSGNTIYFGEGSWLTVV.